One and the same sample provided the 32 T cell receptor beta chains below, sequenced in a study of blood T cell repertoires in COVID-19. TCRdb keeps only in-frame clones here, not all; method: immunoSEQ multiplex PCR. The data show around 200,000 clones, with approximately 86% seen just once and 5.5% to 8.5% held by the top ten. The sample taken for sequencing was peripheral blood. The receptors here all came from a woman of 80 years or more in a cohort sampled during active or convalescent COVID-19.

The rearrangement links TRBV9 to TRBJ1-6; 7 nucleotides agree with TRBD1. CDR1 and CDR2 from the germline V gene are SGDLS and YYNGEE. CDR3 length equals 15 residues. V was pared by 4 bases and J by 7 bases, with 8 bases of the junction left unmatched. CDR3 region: CASSKRQGSNSPLHF. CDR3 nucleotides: TGTGCCAGCAGCAAACGACAGGGTTCCAATTCACCCCTCCACTTT. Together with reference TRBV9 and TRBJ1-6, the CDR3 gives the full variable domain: DSGVTQTPKHLITATGQRVTLRCSPRSGDLSVYWYQQSLDQGLQFLIQYYNGEERAKGNILERFSAQQFPDLHSELNLSSLELGDSALYFCASSKRQGSNSPLHFGNGTRLTVT.

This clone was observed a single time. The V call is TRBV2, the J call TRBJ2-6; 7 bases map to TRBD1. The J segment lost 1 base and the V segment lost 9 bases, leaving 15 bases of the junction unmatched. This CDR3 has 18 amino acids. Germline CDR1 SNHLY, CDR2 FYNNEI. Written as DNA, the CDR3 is TGTGCCAGTCCCCGTCAAGGGGGCGCATCTTCTGGGGCCAACGTCCTGACTTTC. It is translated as CASPRQGGASSGANVLTF.

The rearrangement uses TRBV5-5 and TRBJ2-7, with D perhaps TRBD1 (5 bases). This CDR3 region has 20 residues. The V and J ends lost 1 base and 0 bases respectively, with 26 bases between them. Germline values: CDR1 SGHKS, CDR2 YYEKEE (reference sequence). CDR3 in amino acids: CASSLFPGQRRLRGSYEQYV. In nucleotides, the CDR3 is TGTGCCAGCAGCTTGTTCCCAGGGCAGCGCCGCCTCAGAGGCTCCTACGAGCAGTACGTC.

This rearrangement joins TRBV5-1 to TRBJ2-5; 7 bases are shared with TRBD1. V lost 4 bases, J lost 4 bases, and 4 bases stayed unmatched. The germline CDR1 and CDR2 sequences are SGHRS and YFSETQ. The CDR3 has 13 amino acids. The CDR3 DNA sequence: TGCGCCAGCAGCAAGGACAGGACAGAGACCCAGTACTTC. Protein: CASSKDRTETQYF.

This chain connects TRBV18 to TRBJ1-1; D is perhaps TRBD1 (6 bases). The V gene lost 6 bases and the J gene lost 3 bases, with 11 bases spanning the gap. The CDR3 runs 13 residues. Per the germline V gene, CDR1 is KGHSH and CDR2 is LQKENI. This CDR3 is CASSRTVDTEAFF. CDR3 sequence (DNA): TGTGCCAGCTCCCGGACAGTCGACACTGAAGCTTTCTTT.

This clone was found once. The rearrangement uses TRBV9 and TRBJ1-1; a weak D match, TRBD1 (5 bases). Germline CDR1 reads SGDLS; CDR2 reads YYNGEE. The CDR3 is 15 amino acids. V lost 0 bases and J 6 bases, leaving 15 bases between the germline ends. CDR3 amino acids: CASSVDPLRGAEAFF. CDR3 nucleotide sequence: TGTGCCAGCAGCGTAGACCCCCTTCGGGGGGCTGAAGCTTTCTTT.

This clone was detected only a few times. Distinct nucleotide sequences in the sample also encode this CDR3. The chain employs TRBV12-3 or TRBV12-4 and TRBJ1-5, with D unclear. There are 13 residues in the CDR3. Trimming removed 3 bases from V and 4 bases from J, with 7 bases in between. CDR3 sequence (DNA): TGTGCCAGCAGTTTCTCCGGGAATCAGCCCCAGCATTTT. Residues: CASSFSGNQPQHF.

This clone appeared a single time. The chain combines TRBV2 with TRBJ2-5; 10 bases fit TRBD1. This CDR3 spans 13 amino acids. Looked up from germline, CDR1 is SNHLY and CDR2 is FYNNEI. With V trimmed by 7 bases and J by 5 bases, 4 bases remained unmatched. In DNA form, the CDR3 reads TGTGCCAGCACGGGACAGGGGTTCGAGACCCAGTACTTC. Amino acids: CASTGQGFETQYF.

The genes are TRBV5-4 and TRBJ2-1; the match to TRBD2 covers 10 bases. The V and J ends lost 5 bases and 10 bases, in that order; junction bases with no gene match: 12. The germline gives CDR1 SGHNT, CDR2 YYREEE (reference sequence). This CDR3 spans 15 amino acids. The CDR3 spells CASSFLSGGAEEQFF. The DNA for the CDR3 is TGTGCCAGCAGTTTTTTGAGCGGGGGGGCTGAGGAGCAGTTCTTC.

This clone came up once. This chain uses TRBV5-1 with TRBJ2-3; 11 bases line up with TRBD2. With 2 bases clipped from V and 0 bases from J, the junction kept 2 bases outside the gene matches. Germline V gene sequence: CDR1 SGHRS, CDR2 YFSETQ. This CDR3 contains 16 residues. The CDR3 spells CASSFWTSGSTDTQYF. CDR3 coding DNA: TGCGCCAGCAGCTTCTGGACTAGCGGGAGCACAGATACGCAGTATTTT.

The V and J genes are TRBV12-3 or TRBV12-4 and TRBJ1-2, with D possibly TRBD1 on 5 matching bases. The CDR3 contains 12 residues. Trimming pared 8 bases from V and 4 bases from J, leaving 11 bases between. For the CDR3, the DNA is TGTGCCAGCGAGCGGGGCTCCTATGGCTACACCTTC. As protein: CASERGSYGYTF.

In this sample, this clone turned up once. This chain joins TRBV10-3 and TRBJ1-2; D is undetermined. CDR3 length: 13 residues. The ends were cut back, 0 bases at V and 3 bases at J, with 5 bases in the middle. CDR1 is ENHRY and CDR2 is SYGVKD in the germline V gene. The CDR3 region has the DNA TGTGCCATCAGTGAGTCCGTAGACTATGGCTACACCTTC. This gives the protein CAISESVDYGYTF.

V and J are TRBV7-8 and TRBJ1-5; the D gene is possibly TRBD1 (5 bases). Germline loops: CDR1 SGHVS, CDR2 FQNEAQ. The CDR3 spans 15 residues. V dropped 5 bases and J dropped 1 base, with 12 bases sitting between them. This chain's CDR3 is CASSPQGGSNQPQHF. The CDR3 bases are TGTGCCAGCAGCCCCCAGGGTGGGAGCAATCAGCCCCAGCATTTT.

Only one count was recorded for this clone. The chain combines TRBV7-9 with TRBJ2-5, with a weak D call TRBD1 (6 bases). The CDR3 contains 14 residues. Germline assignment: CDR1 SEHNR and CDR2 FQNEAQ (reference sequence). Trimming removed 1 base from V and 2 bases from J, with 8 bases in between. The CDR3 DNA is TGTGCCAGCAGCTTAGGACAGGTTCAAGAGACCCAGTACTTC. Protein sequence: CASSLGQVQETQYF.

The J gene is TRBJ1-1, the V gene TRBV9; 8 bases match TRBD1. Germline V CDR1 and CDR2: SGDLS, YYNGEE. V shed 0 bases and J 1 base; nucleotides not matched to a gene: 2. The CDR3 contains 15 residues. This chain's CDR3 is CASSVVGTGNTEAFF. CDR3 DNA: TGTGCCAGCAGCGTAGTGGGGACAGGGAACACTGAAGCTTTCTTT.

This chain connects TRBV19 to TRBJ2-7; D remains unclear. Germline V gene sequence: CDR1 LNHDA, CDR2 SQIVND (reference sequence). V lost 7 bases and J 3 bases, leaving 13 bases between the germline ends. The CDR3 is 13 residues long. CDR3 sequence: CASNTNKDYEQYF. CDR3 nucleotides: TGTGCCAGTAATACTAACAAGGACTACGAGCAGTACTTC. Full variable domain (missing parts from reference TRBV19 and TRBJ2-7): DGGITQSPKYLFRKEGQNVTLSCEQNLNHDAMYWYRQDPGQGLRLIYYSQIVNDFQKGDIAEGYSVSREKKESFPLTVTSAQKNPTAFYLCASNTNKDYEQYFGPGTRLTVT.

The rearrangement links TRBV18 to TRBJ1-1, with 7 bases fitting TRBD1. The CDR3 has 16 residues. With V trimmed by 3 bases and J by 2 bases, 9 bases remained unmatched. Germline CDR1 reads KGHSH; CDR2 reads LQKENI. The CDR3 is CASSPGTVELNTEAFF. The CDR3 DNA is TGTGCCAGCTCACCCGGGACAGTAGAATTAAACACTGAAGCTTTCTTT. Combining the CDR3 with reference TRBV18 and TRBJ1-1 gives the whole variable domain NAGVMQNPRHLVRRRGQEARLRCSPMKGHSHVYWYRQLPEEGLKFMVYLQKENIIDESGMPKERFSAEFPKEGPSILRIQQVVRGDSAAYFCASSPGTVELNTEAFFGQGTRLTVV.

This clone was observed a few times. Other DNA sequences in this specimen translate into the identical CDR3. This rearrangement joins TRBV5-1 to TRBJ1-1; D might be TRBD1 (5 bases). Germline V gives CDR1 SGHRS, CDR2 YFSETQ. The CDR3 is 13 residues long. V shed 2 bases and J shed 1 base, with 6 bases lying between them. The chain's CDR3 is CASSFGGNTEAFF. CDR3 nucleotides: TGCGCCAGCAGCTTCGGGGGGAACACTGAAGCTTTCTTT.

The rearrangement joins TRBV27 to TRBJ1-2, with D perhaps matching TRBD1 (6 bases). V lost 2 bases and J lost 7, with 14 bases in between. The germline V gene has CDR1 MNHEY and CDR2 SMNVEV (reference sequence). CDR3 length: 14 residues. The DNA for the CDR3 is TGTGCCAGCAGTTTAAGGGGGGGGCAAGGTGGCTACACCTTC. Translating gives CASSLRGGQGGYTF.

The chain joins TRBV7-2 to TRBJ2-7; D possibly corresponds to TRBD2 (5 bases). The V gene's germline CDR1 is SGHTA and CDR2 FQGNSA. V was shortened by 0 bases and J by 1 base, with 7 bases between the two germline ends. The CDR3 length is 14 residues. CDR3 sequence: CASSLADYSYEQYF. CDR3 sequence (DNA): TGTGCCAGCAGCTTAGCAGACTATTCCTACGAGCAGTACTTC.

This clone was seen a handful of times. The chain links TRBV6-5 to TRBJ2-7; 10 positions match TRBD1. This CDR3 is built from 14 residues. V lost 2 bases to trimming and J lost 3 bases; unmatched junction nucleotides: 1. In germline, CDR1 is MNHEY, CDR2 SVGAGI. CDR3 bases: TGTGCCAGCAGTTACGGGGACAGGGGCTACGAGCAGTACTTC. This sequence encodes CASSYGDRGYEQYF.

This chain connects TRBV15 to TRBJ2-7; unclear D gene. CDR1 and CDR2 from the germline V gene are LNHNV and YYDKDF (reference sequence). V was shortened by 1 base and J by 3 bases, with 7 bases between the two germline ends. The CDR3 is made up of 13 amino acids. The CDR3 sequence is CATSRARFYEQYV. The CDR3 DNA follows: TGTGCCACCAGCAGAGCTAGATTCTACGAGCAGTACGTC.

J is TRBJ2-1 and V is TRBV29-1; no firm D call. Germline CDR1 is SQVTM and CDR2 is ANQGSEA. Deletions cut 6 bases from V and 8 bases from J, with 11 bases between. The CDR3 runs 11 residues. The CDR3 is CSVDRGDEQFF. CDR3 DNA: TGCAGCGTCGACCGAGGAGATGAGCAGTTCTTC.

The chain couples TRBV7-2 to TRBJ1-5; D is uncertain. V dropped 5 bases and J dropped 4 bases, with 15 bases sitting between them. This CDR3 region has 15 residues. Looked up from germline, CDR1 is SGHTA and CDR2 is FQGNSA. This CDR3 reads CASSPKFPGNQPQHF. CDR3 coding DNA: TGTGCCAGCAGCCCCAAGTTCCCGGGTAATCAGCCCCAGCATTTT.

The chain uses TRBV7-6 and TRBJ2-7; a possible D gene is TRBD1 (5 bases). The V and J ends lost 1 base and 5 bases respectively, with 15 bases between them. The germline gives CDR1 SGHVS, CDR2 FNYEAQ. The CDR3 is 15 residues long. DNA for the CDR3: TGTGCCAGCAGCTTAGTGGTGGCAGGGTTCCACGAGCAGTACTTC. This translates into CASSLVVAGFHEQYF.

CDR3 DNA sequence: TGTGCCAGCAGCCAAGATTCCCCCCGGAGCTCCTATAATTCACCCCTCCACTTT. Encoded protein: CASSQDSPRSSYNSPLHF. This chain links TRBV3-1 (or the pseudogene TRBV3-2) with TRBJ1-6; D is uncertain. The CDR3 consists of 18 residues. CDR1 LGHDT and CDR2 YNNKEL come from the germline V gene (reference sequence). Trimming took off 0 bases at V and 0 bases at J, with 12 bases between the two ends.

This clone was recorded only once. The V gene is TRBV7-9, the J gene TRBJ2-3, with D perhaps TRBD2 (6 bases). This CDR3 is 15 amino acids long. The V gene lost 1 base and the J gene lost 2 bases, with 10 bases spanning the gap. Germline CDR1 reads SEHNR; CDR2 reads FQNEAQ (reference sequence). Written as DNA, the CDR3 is TGTGCCAGCAGCTTAGTGGCGGGGATCACAGATACGCAGTATTTT. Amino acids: CASSLVAGITDTQYF.

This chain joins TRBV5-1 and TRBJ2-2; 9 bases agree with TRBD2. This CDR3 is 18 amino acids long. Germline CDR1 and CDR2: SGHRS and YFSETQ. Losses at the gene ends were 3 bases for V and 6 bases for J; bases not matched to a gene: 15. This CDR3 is CASSWGQKGLARPGELFF. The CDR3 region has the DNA TGCGCCAGCAGCTGGGGGCAAAAGGGACTAGCCAGACCCGGGGAGCTGTTTTTT.

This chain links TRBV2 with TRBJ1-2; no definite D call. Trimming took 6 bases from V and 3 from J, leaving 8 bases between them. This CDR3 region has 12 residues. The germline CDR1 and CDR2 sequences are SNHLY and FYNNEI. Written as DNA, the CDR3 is TGTGCCAGCAGCGTACAAGACTATGGCTACACCTTC. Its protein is CASSVQDYGYTF.

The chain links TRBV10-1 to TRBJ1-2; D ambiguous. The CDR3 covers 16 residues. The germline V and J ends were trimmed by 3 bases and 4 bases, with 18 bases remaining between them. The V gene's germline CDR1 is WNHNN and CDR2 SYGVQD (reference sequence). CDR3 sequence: CASSDAQAPMSYGYTF. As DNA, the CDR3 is TGCGCCAGCAGTGATGCCCAAGCCCCTATGAGCTATGGCTACACCTTC.

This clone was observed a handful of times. CDR3 coding DNA: TGTGCCAGCAGCCAGGGCAGAGAGACCCAGTACTTC. Amino acids: CASSQGRETQYF. This chain joins TRBV12-3 or TRBV12-4 and TRBJ2-5; D perhaps matches TRBD1 (5 bases). The CDR3 is 12 amino acids. Between the trimmed V and J ends, which lost 6 bases and 4 bases, there was a span of 9 bases.

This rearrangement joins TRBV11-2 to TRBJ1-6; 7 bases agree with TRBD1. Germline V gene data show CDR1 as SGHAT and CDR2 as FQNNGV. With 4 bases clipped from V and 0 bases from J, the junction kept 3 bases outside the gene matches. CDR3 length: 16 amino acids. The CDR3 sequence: CASSSDRSSYNSPLHF. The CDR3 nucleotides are TGTGCCAGCAGCTCGGACAGGAGCTCCTATAATTCACCCCTCCACTTT. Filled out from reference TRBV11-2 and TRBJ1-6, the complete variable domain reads EAGVAQSPRYKIIEKRQSVAFWCNPISGHATLYWYQQILGQGPKLLIQFQNNGVVDDSQLPKDRFSAERLKGVDSTLKIQPAKLEDSAVYLCASSSDRSSYNSPLHFGNGTRLTVT.